This T cell receptor beta chain was found in a study of T cells in narcolepsy. On the study more broadly: Donors had narcolepsy type 1 or type 2, or were healthy controls.

Trimming removed 1 base at V and 0 bases at J, with 10 bases between. Germline values: CDR1 SQVTM, CDR2 ANQGSEA. This CDR3 is built from 14 residues. Comment on this clone: Its antigen remains unknown.

Study results and caveats: Reportedly, autoreactive clonotypes were serially detected in patients' blood but not controls'. In some patient and control memory CD4+ samples, autoreactive clones were absent. Same-patient CSF and blood CD4+ T cell clonotypes included HCRT-specific and TRIB2-specific autoreactive ones.

Produced via immunoSEQ multiplex PCR; TCRdb's table is partial and in-frame only. Of some 30,000 clones in the sample, about 85% were seen once. This TCR derives from a human donor in good health. This rearrangement joins TRBV29-1 to TRBJ2-7; D remains unclear. Sequencing input: memory (CD45RA-) CD4+ T cells from blood. The CDR3, as DNA: TGCAGCGTTGAAGTCGGCGCCAACTCCTACGAGCAGTACTTC. Amino acid sequence: CSVEVGANSYEQYF.